The 23 T cell receptor beta chains listed next were all sequenced from one sample in a study of regulatory T cells in long-lasting Graves disease. The time point was: newly diagnosed GD, antithyroid drugs for less than 3 months. RNA extracted from PBMCs served as the sequencing template. Assembly of TCR beta libraries relied on iRepertoire HTBI primers together with Arm-PCR of CDR3 regions. TCRdb passed the multiplex PCR reads through MiXCR, listing each CDR3 protein once. This repertoire shows roughly 560,000 distinct CDR3 sequences, more than 10% found once; its top ten account for approximately 9.6%. The data also belong to a second study, concerning T cells in Graves' hyperthyroidism and ophthalmopathy.

Sequencing was performed on peripheral blood mononuclear cells (PBMCs), taken at new diagnosis, from a patient treated with antithyroid drugs. Every receptor here comes from a woman aged 30 to 39 with Graves disease.

This clonotype was recorded many times. The CDR3 DNA reads as TGTGCCAGCAGCAAAGTGGAGGGTTCCTACAATGAGCAGTTCTTC. Protein: CASSKVEGSYNEQFF. V gene TRBV7-3 combines with J gene TRBJ2-1; possibly TRBD2 for D (6 bases). V was shortened by 5 bases and J by 1 base, with 12 bases between the two germline ends. CDR3 length: 15 amino acids. From germline, CDR1 is SGHTA and CDR2 FQGTGA. Supplemented by reference TRBV7-3 and TRBJ2-1, the full variable domain reads GAGVSQTPSNKVTEKGKYVELRCDPISGHTALYWYRQSLGQGPEFLIYFQGTGAADDSGLPNDRFFAVRPEGSVSTLKIQRTERGDSAVYLCASSKVEGSYNEQFFGPGTRLTVL.

In its sample, this clonotype was seen many times. The V and J genes are TRBV3-1 and TRBJ1-2; D remains ambiguous. Germline CDR1 is LGHDT and CDR2 is YNNKEL (reference sequence). CDR3 length: 12 amino acids. V lost 4 bases to trimming and J lost 7 bases, with 10 bases between them. CDR3 in DNA: TGTGCCAGCAGCCCCCAAGGAGGTGGCTACACCTTC. Protein sequence: CASSPQGGGYTF.

This clonotype appeared many times. V gene TRBV12-3 or TRBV12-4 combines with J gene TRBJ2-2; D is ambiguous. The CDR3 loop spans 14 amino acids. Trimming left V 1 base short and J 1 base short, with 4 bases between. The CDR3 bases are TGTGCCAGCAGTTTAGGGAAGAACACCGGGGAGCTGTTTTTT. It is translated as CASSLGKNTGELFF.

This clonotype appeared many times. The chain couples TRBV5-5 to TRBJ2-1; 12 nucleotides align to TRBD2. The CDR3 has 13 amino acids. Trimming at V came to 4 bases and at J to 9 bases, leaving 2 bases not matched to a gene. Germline-derived CDR1 and CDR2 are SGHKS and YYEKEE (reference sequence). CDR3 nucleotides: TGTGCCAGCAGCCTGACTAGCGGGAGTGAGCAGTTCTTC. Translation gives CASSLTSGSEQFF.

The sample holds many counts of this clonotype. The gene calls are TRBV3-1 and TRBJ2-7; no reliable D call. The CDR3 loop spans 12 amino acids. The germline V and J ends were trimmed by 3 bases and 4 bases, with 7 bases remaining between them. Germline CDR1 LGHDT, CDR2 YNNKEL (reference sequence). The chain's CDR3 is CASSQKGYEQYF. The DNA for the CDR3 is TGTGCCAGCAGCCAGAAAGGTTACGAGCAGTACTTC.

Ten or more counts support this clonotype. The chain combines TRBV6-1 with TRBJ2-1, with 7 bases lining up with TRBD1. Germline assignment: CDR1 MNHNS and CDR2 SASEGT. This CDR3 has 17 amino acids. Losses at the gene ends were 8 bases for V and 0 bases for J; bases not matched to a gene: 13. The CDR3 loop is CASQITGVFSSYNEQFF. The CDR3 DNA sequence: TGTGCCAGCCAGATTACAGGGGTGTTTAGCTCCTACAATGAGCAGTTCTTC.

This clonotype has only a few counts. V usage is TRBV5-1 and J usage is TRBJ2-7; 10 bases align to TRBD1. The V and J ends lost 7 bases and 3 bases, in that order; junction bases with no gene match: 19. The germline V gene encodes CDR1 SGHRS and CDR2 YFSETQ. The CDR3 totals 18 residues. CDR3 DNA: TGCGCCAGCTCTGCCGGGGACAGGGGAAGGTTGGAGTTCTACGAGCAGTACTTC. The encoded protein is CASSAGDRGRLEFYEQYF.

This clonotype showed up many times. The chain carries TRBV29-1 and TRBJ1-1; the match to TRBD1 covers 8 bases. The germline V gene has CDR1 SQVTM and CDR2 ANQGSEA. Germline trimming cut 6 bases from V and 10 bases from J; bases unmatched to any gene: 10. This CDR3 is 12 amino acids long. CDR3 sequence: CSVGPLGTGAFF. The CDR3 bases are TGCAGCGTAGGCCCTTTGGGGACAGGAGCTTTCTTT.

This clonotype was seen at least ten times. The chain has TRBV7-2 and TRBJ2-2; D unresolved. This CDR3 comprises 14 residues. Trimming removed 4 bases from V and 2 bases from J, with 8 bases in between. Germline V gene lookup returns CDR1 SGHTA and CDR2 FQGNSA. The CDR3 is CASSSGRNTGELFF. The CDR3 DNA reads as TGTGCCAGCAGCTCCGGAAGAAACACCGGGGAGCTGTTTTTT.

The chain joins TRBV7-8 to TRBJ1-5; D ambiguous. CDR3 size: 15 residues. Germline assignment: CDR1 SGHVS and CDR2 FQNEAQ. V lost 1 base to trimming and J lost 6 bases, with 13 bases between them. The CDR3 DNA reads TGTGCCAGCAGCTTAGATCTGAGCCGGGGTCAGCCCCAGCATTTT. This encodes CASSLDLSRGQPQHF.

On this clonotype itself: One base away lies a much larger clone, so this may be a sequencing read error. The chain carries TRBV20-1 and TRBJ2-7; TRBD2 matches 13 bases. V trimming: 0 bases; J trimming: 3 bases; junction bases outside the gene matches: 2. Germline values: CDR1 DFQATT, CDR2 SNEGSKA (reference sequence). This CDR3 is built from 15 residues. The DNA of the CDR3 is TGCAGTGCTAGAGAGGGGACTAGCGGGATCTACGAGCAGTACTTC. This gives the protein CSAREGTSGIYEQYF.

In its sample, this clonotype was seen many times. This chain connects TRBV6-1 to TRBJ1-1, with TRBD1 matching over 8 bases. The CDR3 contains 13 residues. V shed 6 bases and J 5 bases; nucleotides not matched to a gene: 5. Germline V gene data show CDR1 as MNHNS and CDR2 as SASEGT. CDR3 DNA sequence: TGTGCCAGCAGAGAGGACAGGGTAACTGAAGCTTTCTTT. It specifies CASREDRVTEAFF.

This clonotype was recorded at least ten times. The chain has TRBV5-1 and TRBJ2-3; D possibly corresponds to TRBD2 (7 bases). V was trimmed by 7 bases and J by 0 bases, leaving 12 bases between them. Germline assignment: CDR1 SGHRS and CDR2 YFSETQ. The CDR3 spans 14 residues. In DNA form, the CDR3 reads TGCGCCAGCTGCGGGGGCTTTAGCACAGATACGCAGTATTTT. Amino acids: CASCGGFSTDTQYF.

This sequence joins TRBV28 and TRBJ2-3; no reliable D call. Germline V lookup: CDR1 MDHEN, CDR2 SYDVKM. The CDR3 is 15 residues long. V was trimmed by 1 base and J by 2 bases, leaving 10 bases between them. CDR3 DNA: TGTGCCAGCAGTTTATTTACCAGCAACACAGATACGCAGTATTTT. It yields the protein CASSLFTSNTDTQYF.

This clonotype showed up many times. This chain connects TRBV11-3 to TRBJ2-1; 11 bases line up with TRBD2. Per germline, CDR1 SGHNT and CDR2 YENEEA. Trimming at V came to 5 bases and at J to 9 bases, leaving 6 bases not matched to a gene. The CDR3 length is 14 residues. The DNA of the CDR3 is TGTGCCAGCAGCCTAACTAGCGGGAGTACTGAGCAGTTCTTC. It codes for CASSLTSGSTEQFF. Combining the CDR3 with reference TRBV11-3 and TRBJ2-1 gives the whole variable domain EAGVVQSPRYKIIEKKQPVAFWCNPISGHNTLYWYLQNLGQGPELLIRYENEEAVDDSQLPKDRFSAERLKGVDSTLKIQPAELGDSAVYLCASSLTSGSTEQFFGPGTRLTVL.

This clonotype appeared many times. V is TRBV12-3 or TRBV12-4 and J is TRBJ2-1; 9 bases map to TRBD1. V shed 6 bases, J shed 14 bases, and the junction held 8 bases outside the gene matches. CDR3 length: 12 residues. CDR3 amino acids: CASSSGQGRKFF. The CDR3 DNA sequence: TGTGCCAGCAGCTCGGGACAGGGAAGAAAGTTCTTC.

There are many counts of this clonotype. V usage is TRBV6-1 and J usage is TRBJ2-5; D is uncertain. Germline V CDR1 and CDR2: MNHNS, SASEGT. CDR3 length: 14 residues. V lost 6 bases and J lost 2, with 13 bases in between. In DNA, the CDR3 is TGTGCCAGCAGAAATCCACCCAAACAAGAGACCCAGTACTTC. Protein sequence: CASRNPPKQETQYF.

This clonotype was observed at least ten times. The chain has TRBV27 and TRBJ1-5; D unclear. Trimming pared 2 bases from V and 5 bases from J, leaving 7 bases between. The CDR3 spans 13 residues. Germline lookup yields CDR1 MNHEY and CDR2 SMNVEV (reference sequence). CDR3 DNA: TGTGCCAGCAGTTTAAGTCTCCATCAGCCCCAGCATTTT. Its protein product is CASSLSLHQPQHF.

A remark on this clonotype: Without the conserved terminal phenylalanine or tryptophan, this CDR3 likely stems from a read error. It is unclear where the CDR3 begins or ends on the DNA, so no DNA is shown, and the CDR3 is as TCRdb lists it. CDR3 sequence reads: CAISRADSLGSTL. The chain carries TRBV10-3 and TRBJ1-2; TRBD1, the table's D call, lacks a check against the DNA. The CDR3 contains 13 residues when both ends are counted. Germline CDR1 and CDR2: ENHRY and SYGVKD.

This clonotype was counted a few times. The chain links TRBV7-6 to TRBJ1-1, with D uncertain. Germline V gene data show CDR1 as SGHVS and CDR2 as FNYEAQ. CDR3 length: 18 amino acids. V lost 1 base, J lost 3 bases, and 21 bases lay in between. DNA for the CDR3: TGTGCCAGCAGCTTAGGACCCCCGGGAACAAGCCTGGACACTGAAGCTTTCTTT. Protein: CASSLGPPGTSLDTEAFF.

This clonotype came up many times. V is TRBV30 and J is TRBJ1-4; tentative D call: TRBD1 (6 bases). The CDR3 sequence is 16 residues long. Germline CDR1 and CDR2: GTSNPN and SVGIG (reference sequence). Trimming stripped 2 bases from V and 5 bases from J, with 18 bases between. The CDR3 nucleotides read TGTGCCTGGAGTTTCCGGACAGCGGTACTCAATGAAAAACTGTTTTTT. It encodes CAWSFRTAVLNEKLFF.

This chain links TRBV14 with TRBJ1-2; maybe TRBD1 (5 bases). This CDR3 has 15 residues. Trimming removed 1 base at V and 4 bases at J, with 13 bases between. The germline V gene has CDR1 SGHDN and CDR2 FVKESK. CDR3 DNA sequence: TGTGCCAGCAGCCAAGGGAGGGGCGGAACCTATGGCTACACCTTC. Translating it yields CASSQGRGGTYGYTF.

The sample holds many counts of this clonotype. The chain recombines TRBV7-9 with TRBJ1-6; the match to TRBD1 covers 8 bases. CDR3 length: 14 residues. The junction had 6 bases not matched to a gene; V was cut back by 4 bases and J by 10 bases. Germline values: CDR1 SEHNR, CDR2 FQNEAQ (reference sequence). The CDR3 sequence is CASSYDRGLSPLHF. The CDR3 coding sequence is TGTGCCAGCAGCTACGACAGGGGCCTATCACCCCTCCACTTT.